The rows below give T cell receptor beta chains drawn from one sample of a study of beta chain features in type 1 diabetes. Clones were read by immunoSEQ multiplex PCR, and TCRdb kept only the in-frame ones, dropping some. The sample has about 150,000 clones; about 9.3% are singletons. What was sequenced was central memory CD4+ T cells from blood. The receptors stem from a man aged 30-40 years with type 1 diabetes. Each CDR3 is given with its conserved first and last residue. A D gene is named only where the DNA matches it firmly. Not all rows give a size; the values are once, few, many and, for expanded clones, a class.

v_gene	j_gene	abundance	d_gene	CDR3aa	CDR3nt
TRBV29-1	TRBJ2-3	few	.	CSVGLATDTQYF	TGCAGCGTTGGGTTAGCCACAGATACGCAGTATTTT
TRBV19	TRBJ1-5	few	.	CASSSSADQPQHF	TGTGCCAGTAGTAGCTCGGCGGATCAGCCCCAGCATTTT
TRBV7-7	TRBJ2-2	few	TRBD2	CASSLNGRAAGELFF	TGTGCCAGCAGCCTTAACGGGAGGGCCGCCGGGGAGCTGTTTTTT
TRBV7-2	TRBJ1-2	few	.	CASSPRTVRYGYTF	TGTGCCAGCAGCCCCCGGACAGTCCGGTATGGCTACACCTTC
TRBV7-3	TRBJ1-1	few	TRBD1	CASSRDRNTEAFF	TGTGCCAGCAGCAGGGACAGAAACACTGAAGCTTTCTTT
TRBV7-3	TRBJ2-1	.	TRBD2	CASSSTSGGGNNEQFF	TGTGCCAGCAGCTCCACTAGCGGGGGAGGGAACAATGAGCAGTTCTTC
TRBV7-2	TRBJ1-2	.	.	CASSLDGRGYGYTF	TGTGCCAGCAGCTTAGACGGCAGAGGATATGGCTACACCTTC
TRBV30	TRBJ2-1	many	.	CAYHRYNEQFF	TGTGCTTATCACAGGTACAATGAGCAGTTCTTC
TRBV7-2	TRBJ1-1	few	TRBD1	CASSRGQGGTEAFF	TGTGCCAGCAGCAGAGGACAGGGGGGGACTGAAGCTTTCTTT
TRBV11-2	TRBJ2-5	few	.	CASSDSRASRETQYF	TGTGCCAGCAGCGACTCTCGAGCGAGCAGAGAGACCCAGTACTTC
TRBV7-2	TRBJ1-2	few	.	CASAPPRGGPNYGYTF	TGTGCCAGCGCTCCCCCGAGGGGGGGCCCCAACTATGGCTACACCTTC
TRBV5-4	TRBJ2-7	once	TRBD1	CASSLTGVRYEQYF	TGTGCCAGCAGCTTAACAGGGGTGAGGTACGAGCAGTACTTC
TRBV2	TRBJ2-4	few	TRBD1	CASSESAVGQGYIQYF	TGTGCCAGCAGTGAATCGGCGGTGGGACAGGGGTACATTCAGTACTTC
TRBV7-3	TRBJ2-7	.	TRBD1	CASSVDRGLEQYF	TGTGCCAGCAGCGTCGACAGGGGGCTTGAGCAGTACTTC
TRBV27	TRBJ2-3	few	TRBD1	CASSPGQGAPGTDTQYF	TGTGCCAGCAGTCCGGGACAGGGGGCGCCGGGCACAGATACGCAGTATTTT
TRBV5-1	TRBJ2-1	.	TRBD1	CASSLMAGGENEQFF	TGCGCCAGCAGCTTGATGGCAGGGGGCGAGAATGAGCAGTTCTTC
TRBV4-2	TRBJ2-2	few	TRBD1	CASSGTGDPGELFF	TGTGCCAGCTCCGGGACAGGGGACCCCGGGGAGCTGTTTTTT
TRBV11-2	TRBJ2-3	few	.	CASSFGDQSTDTQYF	TGTGCCAGCAGCTTCGGAGACCAGAGCACAGATACGCAGTATTTT
TRBV28	TRBJ2-7	.	.	CASNIGGRHTYEQYF	TGTGCCAGCAACATAGGGGGACGGCATACCTACGAGCAGTACTTC
TRBV7-2	TRBJ1-2	.	TRBD1	CASSLGQGYGYTF	TGTGCCAGCAGCTTAGGACAGGGCTATGGCTACACCTTC
TRBV5-1	TRBJ2-3	.	.	CASSLQGQLLADTQYF	TGCGCCAGCAGCTTGCAGGGGCAGCTGCTCGCAGATACGCAGTATTTT
TRBV5-1	TRBJ2-4	few	TRBD1	CASSAGTGGDHVQYF	TGCGCCAGCAGCGCGGGGACAGGGGGCGACCACGTTCAGTACTTC
TRBV9	TRBJ2-7	.	.	CASSVEQEDYEQYF	TGTGCCAGCAGCGTAGAACAGGAAGACTACGAGCAGTACTTC
TRBV7-2	TRBJ2-2	few	.	CASSLARQGELFF	TGTGCCAGCAGCTTAGCTCGGCAGGGCGAGCTGTTTTTT
TRBV29-1	TRBJ2-2	.	.	CSVEVTRDTGELFF	TGCAGCGTTGAGGTGACTAGGGACACCGGGGAGCTGTTTTTT
TRBV2	TRBJ2-1	.	.	CASSGGRASYNEQFF	TGTGCCAGCAGTGGTGGGCGGGCCTCCTACAATGAGCAGTTCTTC
TRBV7-3	TRBJ2-1	few	.	CASSLTGATYNEQFF	TGTGCCAGCAGCTTAACGGGAGCGACCTACAATGAGCAGTTCTTC